Below are 10 T cell receptor beta chains sequenced from a single sample in a study of T cell responses to AZD1222 COVID-19 vaccine. The table came from immunoSEQ multiplex PCR; TCRdb's copy has only in-frame clones and leaves some out. The sample contains around 62,000 clones, roughly 90% of which appear only once. The source material was peripheral blood, sampled on day 0 of AZD1222 vaccination. The source is an adult in good health.

This clone was seen a single time. This chain uses TRBV29-1 with TRBJ2-1; no clear D gene. V was shortened by 4 bases and J by 0 bases, with 7 bases between the two germline ends. CDR3 length equals 13 residues. Germline V gene sequence: CDR1 SQVTM, CDR2 ANQGSEA. This CDR3 is CSVVLYSYNEQFF. CDR3 DNA sequence: TGCAGCGTTGTACTTTACTCCTACAATGAGCAGTTCTTC.

This chain uses TRBV7-2 with TRBJ1-2; D is uncertain. The CDR3 has 12 residues. Per the germline V gene, CDR1 is SGHTA and CDR2 is FQGNSA. The V end lost 5 bases, the J end lost 5 bases, and 9 bases lay between the germline ends. In DNA form, the CDR3 reads TGTGCCAGCAGCCGAGAAGGGTATGGCTACACCTTC. This gives the protein CASSREGYGYTF.

The chain links TRBV11-2 to TRBJ2-7; D is perhaps TRBD1 (6 bases). Germline V gives CDR1 SGHAT, CDR2 FQNNGV. The CDR3 has 13 residues. Trimming shortened V by 5 bases and J by 1 base, and 9 bases separated the two germline ends. The CDR3 DNA sequence: TGTGCCAGCAGCATGCAGGGGTCCTACGAGCAGTACTTC. The encoded protein is CASSMQGSYEQYF.

The CDR3 protein is CASRAGPRTGELFF. The CDR3 region has the DNA TGTGCCAGTCGTGCCGGGCCACGCACCGGGGAGCTGTTTTTT. The chain uses TRBV19 and TRBJ2-2; D unclear. Trimming cost V 8 bases and J 4 bases, with 14 bases left between them. This CDR3 contains 14 residues. CDR1 LNHDA and CDR2 SQIVND come from the germline V gene (reference sequence).

V usage is TRBV7-8 and J usage is TRBJ1-1; a possible D gene is TRBD1 (6 bases). The CDR3 has 13 amino acids. CDR1 is SGHVS, CDR2 FQNEAQ, per germline. V lost 1 base and J 4 bases, leaving 7 bases between the germline ends. CDR3 protein: CASSLVGATEAFF. The CDR3 DNA sequence: TGTGCCAGCAGCTTAGTGGGGGCCACTGAAGCTTTCTTT.

V gene TRBV7-2 combines with J gene TRBJ2-2, with D maybe TRBD1 (5 bases). V lost 2 bases and J lost 2, with 9 bases in between. The germline V gene encodes CDR1 SGHTA and CDR2 FQGNSA. This CDR3 has 15 amino acids. DNA for the CDR3: TGTGCCAGCAGCTTATCAGGGCGTAACACCGGGGAGCTGTTTTTT. This codes for CASSLSGRNTGELFF.

The chain is built from TRBV18 and TRBJ2-7; tentatively, D is TRBD2 (6 bases). This CDR3 spans 14 amino acids. V was shortened by 3 bases and J by 6 bases, with 15 bases between the two germline ends. Germline V gene lookup returns CDR1 KGHSH and CDR2 LQKENI. In nucleotides, the CDR3 is TGTGCCAGCTCACCGACTAGAGATCGTAGCGAGCAGTACTTC. Protein: CASSPTRDRSEQYF.

The CDR3 here is CASKRTENNSPLHF. The CDR3 DNA sequence: TGTGCCAGCAAACGGACAGAAAATAATTCACCCCTCCACTTT. The rearrangement links TRBV27 to TRBJ1-6, with a weak D call TRBD1 (6 bases). There are 14 residues in the CDR3. Germline assignment: CDR1 MNHEY and CDR2 SMNVEV (reference sequence). V was cut by 7 bases and J by 5 bases, with 12 bases left in between.

V and J are TRBV18 and TRBJ2-2, with a weak D call TRBD2 (6 bases). Trimming shortened V by 3 bases and J by 7 bases, and 15 bases separated the two germline ends. The CDR3 length is 15 residues. Germline CDR1 is KGHSH and CDR2 is LQKENI. The CDR3 nucleotides are TGTGCCAGCTCACCTAACTCCGCAGCGGGCGGGGAGCTGTTTTTT. Amino acids: CASSPNSAAGGELFF.

The gene calls are TRBV4-2 and TRBJ1-5; the D is unclear. The germline V gene encodes CDR1 LGHNA and CDR2 YNFKEQ. Trimming removed 4 bases at V and 2 bases at J, with 6 bases between. The CDR3 spans 13 residues. The CDR3 bases are TGTGCCAGCAGCCGGGAGGGCAATCAGCCCCAGCATTTT. The encoded protein is CASSREGNQPQHF.